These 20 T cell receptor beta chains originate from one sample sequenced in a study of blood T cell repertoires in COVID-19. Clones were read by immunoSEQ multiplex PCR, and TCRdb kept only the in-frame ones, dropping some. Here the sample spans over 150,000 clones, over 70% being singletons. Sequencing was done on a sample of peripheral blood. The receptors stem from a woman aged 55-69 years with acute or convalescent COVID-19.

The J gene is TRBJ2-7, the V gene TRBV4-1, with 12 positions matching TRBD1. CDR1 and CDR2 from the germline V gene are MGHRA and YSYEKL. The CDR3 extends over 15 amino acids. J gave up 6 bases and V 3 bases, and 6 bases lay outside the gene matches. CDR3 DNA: TGCGCCAGCAGCCACCCGGGACAGGGGGCGCCCGAGCAGTACTTC. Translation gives CASSHPGQGAPEQYF.

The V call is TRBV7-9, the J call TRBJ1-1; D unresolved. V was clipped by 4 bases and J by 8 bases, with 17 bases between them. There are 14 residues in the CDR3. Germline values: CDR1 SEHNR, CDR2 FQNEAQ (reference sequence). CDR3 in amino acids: CASSSMGGVREAFF. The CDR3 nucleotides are TGTGCCAGCAGCTCCATGGGCGGGGTTAGAGAAGCTTTCTTT.

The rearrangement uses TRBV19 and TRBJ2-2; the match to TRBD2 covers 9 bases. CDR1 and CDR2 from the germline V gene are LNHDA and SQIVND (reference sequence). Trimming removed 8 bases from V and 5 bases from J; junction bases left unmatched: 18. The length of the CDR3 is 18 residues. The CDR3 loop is CASDDSGSPFAGTGELFF. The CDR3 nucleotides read TGTGCCAGTGATGATAGCGGGAGCCCCTTCGCAGGAACCGGGGAGCTGTTTTTT. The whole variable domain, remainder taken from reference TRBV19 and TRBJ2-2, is DGGITQSPKYLFRKEGQNVTLSCEQNLNHDAMYWYRQDPGQGLRLIYYSQIVNDFQKGDIAEGYSVSREKKESFPLTVTSAQKNPTAFYLCASDDSGSPFAGTGELFFGEGSRLTVL.

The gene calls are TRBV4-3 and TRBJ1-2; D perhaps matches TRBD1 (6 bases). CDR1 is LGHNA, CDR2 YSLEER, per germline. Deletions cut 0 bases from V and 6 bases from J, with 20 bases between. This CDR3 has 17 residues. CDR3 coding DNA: TGCGCCAGCAGCCAAGAACAACAGGGTGGGTTTAGTGATGGCTACACCTTC. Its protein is CASSQEQQGGFSDGYTF.

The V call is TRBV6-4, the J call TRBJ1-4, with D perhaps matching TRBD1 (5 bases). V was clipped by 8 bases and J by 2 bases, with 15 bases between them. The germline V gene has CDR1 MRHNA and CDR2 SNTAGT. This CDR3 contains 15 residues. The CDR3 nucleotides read TGTGCCAGCGTAGACCCGGGACTTACTAATGAAAAACTGTTTTTT. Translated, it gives CASVDPGLTNEKLFF.

The CDR3: CASSRQGQGTEAFF. CDR3 DNA: TGTGCCAGCTCCCGACAGGGCCAGGGCACTGAAGCTTTCTTT. The chain links TRBV2 to TRBJ1-1, with 7 bases aligning to TRBD1. CDR3 length equals 14 residues. Germline loops: CDR1 SNHLY, CDR2 FYNNEI. The junction had 10 bases not matched to a gene; V was cut back by 8 bases and J by 4 bases. The full variable domain, with the rest looked up from reference TRBV2 and TRBJ1-1, is EPEVTQTPSHQVTQMGQEVILRCVPISNHLYFYWYRQILGQKVEFLVSFYNNEISEKSEIFDDQFSVERPDGSNFTLKIRSTKLEDSAMYFCASSRQGQGTEAFFGQGTRLTVV.

CDR3 bases: TGTGCCAGCAGTTCCCAGGGGGTAAGCGCCGGGGAGCTGTTTTTT. It specifies CASSSQGVSAGELFF. J is TRBJ2-2 and V is TRBV6-2 or TRBV6-3; 7 nucleotides align to TRBD1. CDR3 length equals 15 residues. Losses at the gene ends were 4 bases for V and 6 bases for J; bases not matched to a gene: 8. The germline V gene has CDR1 MNHEY and CDR2 SVGEGT.

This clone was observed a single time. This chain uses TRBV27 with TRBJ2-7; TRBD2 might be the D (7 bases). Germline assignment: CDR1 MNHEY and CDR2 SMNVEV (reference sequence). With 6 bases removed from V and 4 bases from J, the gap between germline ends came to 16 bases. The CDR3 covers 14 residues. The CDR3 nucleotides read TGTGCCAGCAGCCTGGGGGGGGGCGTTTACGAGCAGTACTTC. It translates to CASSLGGGVYEQYF.

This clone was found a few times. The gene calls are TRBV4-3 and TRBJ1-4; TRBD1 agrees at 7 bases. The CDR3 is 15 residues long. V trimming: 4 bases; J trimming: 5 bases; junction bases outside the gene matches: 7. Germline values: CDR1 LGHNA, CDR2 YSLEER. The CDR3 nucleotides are TGCGCCAGCAGCCCTCGACAGGGACCGAATGAAAAACTGTTTTTT. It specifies CASSPRQGPNEKLFF.

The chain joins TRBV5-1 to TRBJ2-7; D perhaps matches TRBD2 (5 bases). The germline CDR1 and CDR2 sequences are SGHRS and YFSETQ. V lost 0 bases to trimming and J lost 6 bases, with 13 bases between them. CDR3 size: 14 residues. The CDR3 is CASSLGTETSEQYF. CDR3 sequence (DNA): TGCGCCAGCAGCTTGGGGACTGAGACGAGCGAGCAGTACTTC.

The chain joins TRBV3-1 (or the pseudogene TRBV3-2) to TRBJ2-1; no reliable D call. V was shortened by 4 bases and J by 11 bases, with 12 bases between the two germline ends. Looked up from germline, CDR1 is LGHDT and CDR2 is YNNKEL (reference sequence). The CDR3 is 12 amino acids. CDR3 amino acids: CASSRLGRQQFF. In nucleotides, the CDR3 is TGTGCCAGCAGCCGGCTGGGCCGCCAGCAGTTCTTC.

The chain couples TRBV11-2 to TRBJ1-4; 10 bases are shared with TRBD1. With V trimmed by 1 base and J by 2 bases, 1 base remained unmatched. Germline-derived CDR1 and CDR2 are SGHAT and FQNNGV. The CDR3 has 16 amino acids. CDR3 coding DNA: TGTGCCAGCAGCTTAGGGACAGGGGGGACTAATGAAAAACTGTTTTTT. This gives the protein CASSLGTGGTNEKLFF.

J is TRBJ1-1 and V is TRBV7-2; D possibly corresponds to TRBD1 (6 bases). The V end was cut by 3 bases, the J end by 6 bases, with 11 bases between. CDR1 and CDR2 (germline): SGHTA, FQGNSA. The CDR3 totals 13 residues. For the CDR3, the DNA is TGTGCCAGCAGCTTGAGGGGACACGCTGAAGCTTTCTTT. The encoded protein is CASSLRGHAEAFF. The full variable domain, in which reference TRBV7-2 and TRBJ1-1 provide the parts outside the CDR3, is GAGVSQSPSNKVTEKGKDVELRCDPISGHTALYWYRQSLGQGLEFLIYFQGNSAPDKSGLPSDRFSAERTGGSVSTLTIQRTQQEDSAVYLCASSLRGHAEAFFGQGTRLTVV.

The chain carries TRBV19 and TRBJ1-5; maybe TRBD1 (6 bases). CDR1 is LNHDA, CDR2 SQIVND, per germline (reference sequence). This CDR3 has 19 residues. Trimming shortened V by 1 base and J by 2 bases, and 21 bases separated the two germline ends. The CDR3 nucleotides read TGTGCCAGTAGTATAGCGGTAGGGGGTGGTTTGGTGCGCAATCAGCCCCAGCATTTT. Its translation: CASSIAVGGGLVRNQPQHF.

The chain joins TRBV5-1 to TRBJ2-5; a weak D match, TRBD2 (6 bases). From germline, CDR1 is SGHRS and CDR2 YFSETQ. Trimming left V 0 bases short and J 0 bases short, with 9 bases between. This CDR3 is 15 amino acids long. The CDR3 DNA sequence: TGCGCCAGCAGCTTGGTGGCGGGGTACCAAGAGACCCAGTACTTC. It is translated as CASSLVAGYQETQYF.

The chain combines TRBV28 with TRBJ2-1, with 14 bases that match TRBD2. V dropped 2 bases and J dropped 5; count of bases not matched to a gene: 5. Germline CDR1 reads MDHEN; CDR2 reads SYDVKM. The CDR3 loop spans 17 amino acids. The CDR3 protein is CASSLIEGLAGDNEQFF. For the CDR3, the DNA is TGTGCCAGCAGTTTAATAGAGGGACTAGCGGGGGACAATGAGCAGTTCTTC.

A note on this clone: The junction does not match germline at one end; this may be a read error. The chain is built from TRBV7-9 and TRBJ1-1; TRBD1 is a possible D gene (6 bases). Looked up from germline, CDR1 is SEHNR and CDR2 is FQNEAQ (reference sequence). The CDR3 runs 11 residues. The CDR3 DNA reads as TGTGCCAGCAGCTTAGAGAGGACAGCCGCTTTT. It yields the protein CASSLERTAAF.

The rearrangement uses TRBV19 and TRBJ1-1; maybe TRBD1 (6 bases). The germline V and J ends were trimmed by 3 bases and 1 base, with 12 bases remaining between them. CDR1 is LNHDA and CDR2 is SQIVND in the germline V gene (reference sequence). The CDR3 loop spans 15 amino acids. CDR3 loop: CASSIPGGQNTEAFF. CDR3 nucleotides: TGTGCCAGTAGTATCCCCGGGGGGCAGAACACTGAAGCTTTCTTT.

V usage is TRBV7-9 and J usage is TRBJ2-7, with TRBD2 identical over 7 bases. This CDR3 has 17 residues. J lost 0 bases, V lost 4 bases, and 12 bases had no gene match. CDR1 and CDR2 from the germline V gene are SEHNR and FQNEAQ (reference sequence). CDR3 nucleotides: TGTGCCAGCAGCTCGGGGCTACCGGGACTAACCTCCTACGAGCAGTACTTC. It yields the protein CASSSGLPGLTSYEQYF.

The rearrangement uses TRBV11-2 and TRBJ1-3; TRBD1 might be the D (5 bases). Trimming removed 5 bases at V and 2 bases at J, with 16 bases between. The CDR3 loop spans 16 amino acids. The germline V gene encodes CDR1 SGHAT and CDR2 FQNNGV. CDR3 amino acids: CASSPAVRGTGNTIYF. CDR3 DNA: TGTGCCAGCAGCCCCGCGGTTAGGGGTACTGGAAACACCATATATTTT.